Following are 8 T cell receptor beta chains from one sample sequenced in a study of T cell changes during pregnancy in multiple sclerosis. Some clones are missing from TCRdb's copy, which holds only in-frame ones; the method was immunoSEQ multiplex PCR. The sample lists about 110,000 clones, under 95% occurring once. The sequenced sample was peripheral blood, obtained after pregnancy. Receptor source: a female donor with multiple sclerosis, enrolled in a pregnancy study.

This chain links TRBV10-1 with TRBJ2-7; 10 nucleotides agree with TRBD1. The trim removed 2 bases at V and 3 bases at J, leaving 1 base unmatched. Germline V lookup: CDR1 WNHNN, CDR2 SYGVQD (reference sequence). This CDR3 has 14 residues. CDR3: CASSERTGGYEQYF. The CDR3 coding sequence is TGCGCCAGCAGTGAGCGGACAGGGGGCTACGAGCAGTACTTC.

The V call is TRBV19, the J call TRBJ1-1; D is undetermined. CDR1 LNHDA and CDR2 SQIVND come from the germline V gene (reference sequence). This CDR3 spans 13 amino acids. The germline V and J ends were trimmed by 8 bases and 4 bases, with 14 bases remaining between them. The CDR3 loop is CASSEGWSTEAFF. CDR3 DNA: TGTGCCAGTTCGGAGGGATGGTCCACTGAAGCTTTCTTT.

CDR3 bases: TGTGCCAGCAGTGAGAGGACAGGGACCTTGGAGCTGTTTTTT. Its translation is CASSERTGTLELFF. The V and J genes are TRBV2 and TRBJ2-2, with 8 bases lining up with TRBD1. The V segment lost 3 bases and the J segment 10 bases; nucleotides outside the gene matches: 7. In germline, CDR1 is SNHLY, CDR2 FYNNEI. The CDR3 sequence is 14 residues long.

The chain joins TRBV4-2 to TRBJ2-7, with 9 nucleotides matching TRBD2. V lost 4 bases, J lost 5 bases, and 9 bases stayed unmatched. The CDR3 is 15 amino acids. Germline CDR1 and CDR2: LGHNA and YNFKEQ. Here the CDR3 DNA reads TGTGCCAGCAGCCCCCTGGCGGGAGGGCCGGACGAGCAGTACTTC. This gives the protein CASSPLAGGPDEQYF.

V is TRBV6-5 and J is TRBJ1-2; weak D call: TRBD1 (5 bases). From germline, CDR1 is MNHEY and CDR2 SVGAGI. This CDR3 is 13 amino acids long. Between the trimmed V and J ends, which lost 6 bases and 4 bases, there was a span of 12 bases. The chain's CDR3 is CASRSGTGYGYTF. CDR3 in DNA: TGTGCCAGCAGAAGCGGGACGGGCTATGGCTACACCTTC.

The rearrangement joins TRBV5-1 to TRBJ2-1; D is perhaps TRBD2 (5 bases). From germline, CDR1 is SGHRS and CDR2 YFSETQ. Trimming stripped 4 bases from V and 7 bases from J, with 12 bases between. The CDR3 covers 13 residues. In DNA form, the CDR3 reads TGCGCCAGCAGCGCCCATTCGGGGAATGAGCAGTTCTTC. Its translation is CASSAHSGNEQFF.

The chain has TRBV18 and TRBJ2-7; 11 bases line up with TRBD1. This CDR3 contains 15 residues. The J segment lost 2 bases and the V segment lost 2 bases, leaving 2 bases of the junction unmatched. In germline, CDR1 is KGHSH, CDR2 LQKENI. The CDR3 here is CASSPWDRGTYEQYF. DNA for the CDR3: TGTGCCAGCTCACCATGGGACAGGGGGACCTACGAGCAGTACTTC.

The chain couples TRBV2 to TRBJ2-5; no clear D. Germline V gene data show CDR1 as SNHLY and CDR2 as FYNNEI. V was shortened by 4 bases and J by 0 bases, with 6 bases between the two germline ends. The CDR3 has 13 residues. The CDR3 loop is CASSVYNQETQYF. CDR3 nucleotide sequence: TGTGCCAGCAGTGTGTACAACCAAGAGACCCAGTACTTC.